Listed here are 9 T cell receptor beta chains from one sample, sequenced in a study of Ad26.COV2.S vaccination and SARS-CoV-2 variants. Sample treatment: roughly 18 received Ad26.COV2.S at low or high dose, single or two shots; about five received placebo; per-sample allocation not given. Sampling was done on day 63 after the first vaccine or placebo injection. Using immunoSEQ multiplex PCR, the repertoire was profiled, and TCRdb retains in-frame clones only, with some absent. The table records around 300,000 clones, 85% to 90% of them present only once. The input for sequencing was peripheral blood, taken in a trial of Ad26.COV2.S vaccine versus placebo. These receptor sequences come from a person aged 18 to 65 who received the Ad26.COV2.S COVID-19 vaccine or a placebo.

This chain uses TRBV6-5 with TRBJ1-5; 9 bases line up with TRBD1. In germline, CDR1 is MNHEY, CDR2 SVGAGI. The trim removed 2 bases at V and 15 bases at J, leaving 11 bases unmatched. The CDR3 length is 14 residues. The CDR3 bases are TGTGCCAGCAGTTACACAACGGGGACAGGGAAGCCGCATTTT. Protein: CASSYTTGTGKPHF.

The chain recombines TRBV6-6 with TRBJ1-2; D ambiguous. Germline V gene data show CDR1 as MNHNY and CDR2 as SVGAGI (reference sequence). The V and J ends lost 7 bases and 6 bases respectively, with 18 bases between them. CDR3 size: 14 residues. CDR3 sequence: CASNPPPGINGYTF. The CDR3 DNA is TGTGCCAGCAACCCCCCGCCGGGGATCAATGGCTACACCTTC.

The V and J genes are TRBV29-1 and TRBJ2-7; D is possibly TRBD1 (5 bases). V lost 8 bases and J lost 1, with 18 bases in between. Germline-derived CDR1 and CDR2 are SQVTM and ANQGSEA. This CDR3 has 14 residues. The CDR3 loop reads CSNLGHTISYEQYF. DNA of the CDR3: TGCAGCAATTTAGGACATACTATTTCCTACGAGCAGTACTTC.

This chain links TRBV7-2 with TRBJ1-2, with no clear D. CDR3 length: 16 amino acids. V lost 1 base, J lost 2 bases, and 14 bases lay in between. Germline loops: CDR1 SGHTA, CDR2 FQGNSA. CDR3 in DNA: TGTGCCAGCAGCTTAGGTGGTCAGAAACCAAACTATGGCTACACCTTC. As protein: CASSLGGQKPNYGYTF.

This clone was found once. The gene calls are TRBV12-5 and TRBJ2-1; 12 nucleotides align to TRBD1. Unmatched junction bases numbered 9, after V lost 6 bases and J lost 3 bases. CDR1 and CDR2 (germline): LGHNT, FRNRAP. This CDR3 comprises 17 residues. CDR3 in DNA: TGTGCTAGTGGAATTGCCGGGACAGGGGGCCACTACAATGAGCAGTTCTTC. This encodes CASGIAGTGGHYNEQFF.

The CDR3 here is CASSDLLAGDPTRKQFF. DNA of the CDR3: TGTGCCAGCAGTGACCTACTAGCGGGAGACCCCACAAGGAAGCAGTTCTTC. V is TRBV2 and J is TRBJ2-1; 11 nucleotides align to TRBD2. In germline, CDR1 is SNHLY, CDR2 FYNNEI. V was pared by 3 bases and J by 11 bases, with 15 bases of the junction left unmatched. The CDR3 consists of 17 residues.

V usage is TRBV6-5 and J usage is TRBJ1-3; 11 bases map to TRBD1. The length of the CDR3 is 15 residues. V dropped 6 bases and J dropped 4; count of bases not matched to a gene: 5. Germline CDR1 and CDR2: MNHEY and SVGAGI. The CDR3 reads CASSPDRGRGNTIYF. CDR3 coding DNA: TGTGCCAGCAGCCCGGACAGGGGGCGAGGAAACACCATATATTTT.

The chain employs TRBV12-3 or TRBV12-4 and TRBJ2-1; a weak D match, TRBD2 (5 bases). Trimming shortened V by 8 bases and J by 8 bases, and 7 bases separated the two germline ends. This CDR3 region has 10 residues. The CDR3 spells CASLEDEQFF. The CDR3 nucleotides read TGTGCCAGCCTGGAGGATGAGCAGTTCTTC.

The genes are TRBV4-1 and TRBJ2-1; 9 bases line up with TRBD2. The CDR3 has 17 residues. The trim removed 4 bases at V and 4 bases at J, leaving 11 bases unmatched. Germline V gene sequence: CDR1 MGHRA, CDR2 YSYEKL. As DNA, the CDR3 is TGCGCCAGCAGCCCAGGGGGACAGCGGGGGGTTTACAATGAGCAGTTCTTC. Protein sequence: CASSPGGQRGVYNEQFF.